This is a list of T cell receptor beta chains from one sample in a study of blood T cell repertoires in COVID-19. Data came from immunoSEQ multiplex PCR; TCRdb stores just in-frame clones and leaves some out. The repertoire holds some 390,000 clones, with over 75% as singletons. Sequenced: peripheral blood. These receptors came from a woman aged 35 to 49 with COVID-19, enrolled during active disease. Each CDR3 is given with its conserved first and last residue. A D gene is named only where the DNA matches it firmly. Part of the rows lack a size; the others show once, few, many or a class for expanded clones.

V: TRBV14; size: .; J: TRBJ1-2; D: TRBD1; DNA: TGTGCCAGCAGCCTACAGGGACAGGGTCTCTCTGGCTACACCTTC; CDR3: CASSLQGQGLSGYTF
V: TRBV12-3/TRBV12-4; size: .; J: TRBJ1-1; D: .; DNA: TGTGCCAGCACGGTTGGAGGGTTCCCTTTCTTT; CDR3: CASTVGGFPFF
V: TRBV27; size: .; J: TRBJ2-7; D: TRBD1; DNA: TGTGCCAGCAGTTCCCGGGACAGCTCCTACGAGCAGTACTTC; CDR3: CASSSRDSSYEQYF
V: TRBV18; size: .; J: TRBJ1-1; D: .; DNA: TGTGCCAGCTCATACCAGGGGCACACTGAAGCTTTCTTT; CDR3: CASSYQGHTEAFF
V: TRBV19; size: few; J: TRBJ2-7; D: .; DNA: TGTGCCAGTAGTTTTCGGAGCACAACATACTACGAGCAGTACTTC; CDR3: CASSFRSTTYYEQYF
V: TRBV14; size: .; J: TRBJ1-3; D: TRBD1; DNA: TGTGCCAGCAGCGACAGGGGATCCGGAAACACCATATATTTT; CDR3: CASSDRGSGNTIYF
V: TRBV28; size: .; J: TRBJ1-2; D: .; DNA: TGTGCCAGCACAGGGGCTAACTATGGCTACACCTTC; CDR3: CASTGANYGYTF
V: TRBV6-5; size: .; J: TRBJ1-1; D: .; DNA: TGTGCCAGCAGTCTTACAGAGAACACTGAAGCTTTCTTT; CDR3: CASSLTENTEAFF
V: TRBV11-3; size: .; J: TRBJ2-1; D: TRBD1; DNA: TGTGCCAGCAGCTCACAGGGGGGAGGTGAGCAGTTCTTC; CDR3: CASSSQGGGEQFF
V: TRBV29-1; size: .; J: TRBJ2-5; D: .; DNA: TGCAGCGTCCTGGACAGACAAGAGACCCAGTACTTC; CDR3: CSVLDRQETQYF
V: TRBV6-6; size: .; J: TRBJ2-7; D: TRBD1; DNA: TGTGCCAGCAGTTTCCCTCCGGACAGGGGTGGGGAGCAGTACTTC; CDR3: CASSFPPDRGGEQYF
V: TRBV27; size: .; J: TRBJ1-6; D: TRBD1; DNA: TGTGCCAGCAGTTGGGGCAGGGGGTACAATTCACCCCTCCACTTT; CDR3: CASSWGRGYNSPLHF
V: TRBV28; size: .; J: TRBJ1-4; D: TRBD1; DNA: TGTGCCAGCAGGCAACAGGGGGGAAATGAAAAACTGTTTTTT; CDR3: CASRQQGGNEKLFF
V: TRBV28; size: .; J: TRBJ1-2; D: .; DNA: TGTGCCAGCTCGGACAGCCACCTCTATGGCTACACCTTC; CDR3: CASSDSHLYGYTF
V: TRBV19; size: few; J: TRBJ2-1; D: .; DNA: TGTGCCAGTAGTACAGTCTCGGGGGATGCGAATGAGCAGTTCTTC; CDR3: CASSTVSGDANEQFF
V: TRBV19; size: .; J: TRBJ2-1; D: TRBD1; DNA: TGTGCCAGCCGTCGGAATCCGGGACAGAAGGGTGGGGTGAGGAATGAGCAGTTCTTC; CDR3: CASRRNPGQKGGVRNEQFF
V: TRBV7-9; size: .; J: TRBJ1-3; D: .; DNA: TGTGCCAGCAGCTTGCGCGCAGGGCTCTCTGGAAACACCATATATTTT; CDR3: CASSLRAGLSGNTIYF
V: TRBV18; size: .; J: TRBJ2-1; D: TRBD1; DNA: TGTGCCAGCTCACCACCCGGGACAGGCTATAACAATGAGCAGTTCTTC; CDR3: CASSPPGTGYNNEQFF
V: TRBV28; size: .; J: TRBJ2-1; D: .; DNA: TGTGCCAGCAGTTTACCCCAGGGTAACTACAATGAGCAGTTCTTC; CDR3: CASSLPQGNYNEQFF
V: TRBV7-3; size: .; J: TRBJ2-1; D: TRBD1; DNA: TGTGCCAGCAGCATAGACAGGGGGCGCAGGAATGAGCAGTTCTTC; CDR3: CASSIDRGRRNEQFF
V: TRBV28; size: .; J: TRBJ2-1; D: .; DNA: TGTGCCAGCACCATCAAGGGGGGGAGATCACACTACAATGAGCAGTTCTTC; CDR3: CASTIKGGRSHYNEQFF
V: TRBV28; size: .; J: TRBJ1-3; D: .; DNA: TGTGCTGGGGGAGGGGGGGATTCTGGAAACACCATATATTTT; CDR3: CAGGGGDSGNTIYF
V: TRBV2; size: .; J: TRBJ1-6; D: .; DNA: TGTGCCAGCAGTGAAGGGAGGGTTAATTCACCCCTCCACTTT; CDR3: CASSEGRVNSPLHF
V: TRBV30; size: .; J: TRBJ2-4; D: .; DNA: TGTGCCTGGAGTGTGGGGCTAGCCAAAAACATTCAGTACTTC; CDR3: CAWSVGLAKNIQYF
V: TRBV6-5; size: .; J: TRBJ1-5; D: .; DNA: TGTGCTAGCGTAGGGGGGGCTGGTCAGCCCCAGCATTTT; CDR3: CASVGGAGQPQHF
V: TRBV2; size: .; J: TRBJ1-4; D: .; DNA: TGTGCCAGCAGTGAAGGTCGGGGAGGGGGTGAAAAACTGTTTTTT; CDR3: CASSEGRGGGEKLFF
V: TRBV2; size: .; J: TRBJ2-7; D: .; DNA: TGTGCCAGCAGTCTCAAGTCCCGGGACTTGTATCAACAGGTTTTAGGGCAGTACTTC; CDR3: CASSLKSRDLYQQVLGQYF
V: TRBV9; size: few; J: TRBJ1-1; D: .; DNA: TGTGCCAGCAGCGCAGGGTCCGAAATGAACACTGAAGCTTTCTTT; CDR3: CASSAGSEMNTEAFF
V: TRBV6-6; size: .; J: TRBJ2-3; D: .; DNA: TGTGCCAGCAGCCCCACTAGCTTCGGCACAGATACGCAGTATTTT; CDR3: CASSPTSFGTDTQYF
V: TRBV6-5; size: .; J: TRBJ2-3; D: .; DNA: TGTGCCAGCATTATGCAGGGATGGTCGGCAGATACGCAGTATTTT; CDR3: CASIMQGWSADTQYF
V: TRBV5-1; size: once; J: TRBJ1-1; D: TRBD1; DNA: TGCGCCAGCAGTCCTGGACAGGGTGAAGGCACTGAAGCTTTCTTT; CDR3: CASSPGQGEGTEAFF
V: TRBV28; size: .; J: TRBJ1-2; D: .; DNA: TGTGCCAGCAGCACTACGAACATCTATGGCTACACCTTC; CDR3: CASSTTNIYGYTF